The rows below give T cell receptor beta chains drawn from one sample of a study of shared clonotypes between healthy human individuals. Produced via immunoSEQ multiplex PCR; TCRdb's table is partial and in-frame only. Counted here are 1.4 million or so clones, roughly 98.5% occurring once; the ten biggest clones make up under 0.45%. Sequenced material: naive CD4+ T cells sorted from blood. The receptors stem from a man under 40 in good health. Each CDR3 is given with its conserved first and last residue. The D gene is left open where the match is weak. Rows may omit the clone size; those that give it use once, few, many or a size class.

cdr3_aa: CASSLVGSRAFF; cdr3_nt: TGCGCCAGCAGCCTGGTGGGGAGTAGGGCTTTCTTT; clone_size: -; d_call: -; v_call: TRBV4-1; j_call: TRBJ1-1
cdr3_aa: CASSLGTAYNEQFF; cdr3_nt: TGTGCCAGCAGCTTAGGTACAGCCTACAATGAGCAGTTCTTC; clone_size: -; d_call: -; v_call: TRBV7-8; j_call: TRBJ2-1
cdr3_aa: CAIRDGQSGWNEQYF; cdr3_nt: TGTGCCATCAGGGATGGACAGTCCGGGTGGAACGAGCAGTACTTC; clone_size: -; d_call: -; v_call: TRBV10-3; j_call: TRBJ2-7
cdr3_aa: CASSPTGGTNEKLFF; cdr3_nt: TGTGCCAGCTCACCAACCGGGGGCACTAATGAAAAACTGTTTTTT; clone_size: -; d_call: -; v_call: TRBV18; j_call: TRBJ1-4
cdr3_aa: CASSIVGSGNTEAFF; cdr3_nt: TGTGCCAGTAGTATAGTCGGTTCAGGGAACACTGAAGCTTTCTTT; clone_size: -; d_call: -; v_call: TRBV19; j_call: TRBJ1-1
cdr3_aa: CASSLARERENNEQFF; cdr3_nt: TGCGCCAGCAGCTTGGCCCGGGAACGAGAAAACAATGAGCAGTTCTTC; clone_size: -; d_call: -; v_call: TRBV5-1; j_call: TRBJ2-1
cdr3_aa: CASSLYPGSYEQYF; cdr3_nt: TGTGCCAGCAGTCTATACCCCGGATCCTACGAGCAGTACTTC; clone_size: -; d_call: -; v_call: TRBV6-1; j_call: TRBJ2-7
cdr3_aa: CASSRQGAAGELFF; cdr3_nt: TGTGCCAGCAGTCGACAGGGGGCGGCCGGGGAGCTGTTTTTT; clone_size: once; d_call: TRBD1; v_call: TRBV25-1; j_call: TRBJ2-2
cdr3_aa: CASRGPGQEYGYTF; cdr3_nt: TGTGCCAGTAGAGGTCCAGGACAGGAGTATGGCTACACCTTC; clone_size: -; d_call: TRBD1; v_call: TRBV19; j_call: TRBJ1-2
cdr3_aa: CASSGSRTSGSLGFNEQFF; cdr3_nt: TGTGCCAGCAGCGGTAGTCGGACTAGCGGGAGCTTAGGTTTCAATGAGCAGTTCTTC; clone_size: -; d_call: TRBD2; v_call: TRBV9; j_call: TRBJ2-1
cdr3_aa: CASGLAVNRGSLYGYTF; cdr3_nt: TGTGCTAGTGGTTTGGCGGTGAACAGGGGTTCCCTCTATGGCTACACCTTC; clone_size: -; d_call: TRBD1; v_call: TRBV12-5; j_call: TRBJ1-2
cdr3_aa: CASSLKGAFYNEQFF; cdr3_nt: TGTGCCAGCAGTTTGAAGGGGGCATTCTACAATGAGCAGTTCTTC; clone_size: -; d_call: TRBD1; v_call: TRBV28; j_call: TRBJ2-1
cdr3_aa: CASSPTGPANTQYF; cdr3_nt: TGTGCCAGCAGCCCGACCGGGCCAGCTAATACGCAGTATTTT; clone_size: -; d_call: -; v_call: TRBV7-9; j_call: TRBJ2-3
cdr3_aa: CASSDRDSNQPQHF; cdr3_nt: TGTGCCAGCAGCGACCGGGACAGCAATCAGCCCCAGCATTTT; clone_size: -; d_call: -; v_call: TRBV5-4; j_call: TRBJ1-5
cdr3_aa: CASSTLAGTNNEQFF; cdr3_nt: TGTGCCAGCAGCACTTTAGCGGGGACAAACAATGAGCAGTTCTTC; clone_size: -; d_call: TRBD2; v_call: TRBV7-2; j_call: TRBJ2-1
cdr3_aa: CSVAGLAGAHNEQFF; cdr3_nt: TGCAGCGTTGCGGGTCTAGCGGGAGCTCATAATGAGCAGTTCTTC; clone_size: -; d_call: TRBD2; v_call: TRBV29-1; j_call: TRBJ2-1
cdr3_aa: CASSDSTDTQYF; cdr3_nt: TGTGCCAGCAGTGATTCCACAGATACGCAGTATTTT; clone_size: -; d_call: -; v_call: TRBV6-4; j_call: TRBJ2-3
cdr3_aa: CASSFRLAGGTNEQYF; cdr3_nt: TGTGCCAGCAGCTTCCGTCTCGCGGGAGGGACAAACGAGCAGTACTTC; clone_size: -; d_call: TRBD2; v_call: TRBV11-1; j_call: TRBJ2-7
cdr3_aa: CASSLDGAGTDTQYF; cdr3_nt: TGTGCCAGCAGCTTAGACGGGGCCGGGACAGATACGCAGTATTTT; clone_size: -; d_call: -; v_call: TRBV7-7; j_call: TRBJ2-3
cdr3_aa: CASSQAWQGGYGYTF; cdr3_nt: TGTGCCAGCAGCCAGGCATGGCAGGGCGGCTATGGCTACACCTTC; clone_size: once; d_call: -; v_call: TRBV7-2; j_call: TRBJ1-2
cdr3_aa: CASASPGKGYTEAFF; cdr3_nt: TGTGCCAGCGCATCCCCGGGGAAGGGGTACACTGAAGCTTTCTTT; clone_size: -; d_call: -; v_call: TRBV28; j_call: TRBJ1-1
cdr3_aa: CASSVTGGIGEQFF; cdr3_nt: TGTGCCAGCAGCGTGACGGGAGGCATCGGTGAGCAGTTCTTC; clone_size: -; d_call: TRBD2; v_call: TRBV9; j_call: TRBJ2-1
cdr3_aa: CASSSGSYEQYF; cdr3_nt: TGTGCCAGTAGTAGCGGCAGCTACGAGCAGTACTTC; clone_size: -; d_call: -; v_call: TRBV19; j_call: TRBJ2-7
cdr3_aa: CASSNRVPYEQYF; cdr3_nt: TGTGCCAGCAGTAACAGGGTGCCCTACGAGCAGTACTTC; clone_size: -; d_call: -; v_call: TRBV27; j_call: TRBJ2-7
cdr3_aa: CASSQTTGWSYNEQFF; cdr3_nt: TGCGCCAGCAGCCAGACGACAGGGTGGTCCTACAATGAGCAGTTCTTC; clone_size: -; d_call: TRBD1; v_call: TRBV4-3; j_call: TRBJ2-1
cdr3_aa: CSVWTGTGGYEQYF; cdr3_nt: TGCAGCGTATGGACCGGGACAGGGGGATACGAGCAGTACTTC; clone_size: -; d_call: TRBD1; v_call: TRBV29-1; j_call: TRBJ2-7
cdr3_aa: CSVVVGLAGLQNIQYF; cdr3_nt: TGCAGCGTTGTTGTGGGACTAGCGGGTCTTCAAAACATTCAGTACTTC; clone_size: -; d_call: TRBD2; v_call: TRBV29-1; j_call: TRBJ2-4
cdr3_aa: CASSLVTRENEKLFF; cdr3_nt: TGTGCCAGCAGCTTGGTCACCCGGGAGAATGAAAAACTGTTTTTT; clone_size: -; d_call: -; v_call: TRBV5-6; j_call: TRBJ1-4
cdr3_aa: CASSLSSGGIINTDMAFF; cdr3_nt: TGCGCCAGCAGCTTGAGTTCCGGGGGGATTATTAACACTGATATGGCTTTCTTT; clone_size: -; d_call: -; v_call: TRBV5-1; j_call: TRBJ1-1
cdr3_aa: CATRGPGERTGELFF; cdr3_nt: TGTGCCACCCGTGGCCCAGGGGAGAGGACCGGGGAGCTGTTTTTT; clone_size: -; d_call: -; v_call: TRBV5-5; j_call: TRBJ2-2
cdr3_aa: CASSTRLARDLREQYF; cdr3_nt: TGTGCCAGCAGCACCCGACTAGCGCGAGACCTTAGGGAGCAGTACTTC; clone_size: -; d_call: TRBD2; v_call: TRBV7-2; j_call: TRBJ2-7